This TCR beta chain was observed in a study of blood T cell repertoires in COVID-19. Using immunoSEQ multiplex PCR, the repertoire was profiled, and TCRdb retains in-frame clones only, with some absent. The table shows about 47,000 clones, with roughly 80% occurring only once. The germline V gene encodes CDR1 SNHLY and CDR2 FYNNEI. This CDR3 comprises 14 residues. V shed 9 bases and J 4 bases; nucleotides not matched to a gene: 10. Sequencing was done on a sample of peripheral blood. The rearrangement uses TRBV2 and TRBJ2-3; 7 positions agree with TRBD2. This receptor was obtained from a man aged 60 to 69 with active COVID-19. The CDR3 spells CASLRESVPDTQYF. The CDR3 nucleotides are TGTGCCAGTCTGCGGGAGTCTGTCCCAGATACGCAGTATTTT.